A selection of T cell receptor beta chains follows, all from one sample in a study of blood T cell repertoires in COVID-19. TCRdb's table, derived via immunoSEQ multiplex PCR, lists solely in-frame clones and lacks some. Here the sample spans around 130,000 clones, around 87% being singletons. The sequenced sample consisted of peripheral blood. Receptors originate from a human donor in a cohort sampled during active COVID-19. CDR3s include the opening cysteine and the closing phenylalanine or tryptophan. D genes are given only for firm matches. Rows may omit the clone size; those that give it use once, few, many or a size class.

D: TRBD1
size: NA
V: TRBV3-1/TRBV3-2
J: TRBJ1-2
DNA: TGTGCCAGCAGCCAAGAGCAGGGGGATAGTTTCTATGGCTACACCTTC
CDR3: CASSQEQGDSFYGYTF

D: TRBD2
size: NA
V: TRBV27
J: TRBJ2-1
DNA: TGTGCCAGCAGTTACGCCGGGACTAGCGGTCGCGAGCAGTTCTTC
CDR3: CASSYAGTSGREQFF

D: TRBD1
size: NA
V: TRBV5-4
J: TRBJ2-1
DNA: TGTGCCAGCAGCACCAGACAGGGGGGAAACAATGAGCAGTTCTTC
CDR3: CASSTRQGGNNEQFF

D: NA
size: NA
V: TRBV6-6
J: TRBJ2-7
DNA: TGTGCCAGCACCGCGGGGCCTTACGAGCAGTACTTC
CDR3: CASTAGPYEQYF

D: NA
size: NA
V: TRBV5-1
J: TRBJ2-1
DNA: TGCGCCAGCAGCTTGGGTCACAGGGTATTGTCCCACAATGAGCAGTTCTTC
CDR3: CASSLGHRVLSHNEQFF

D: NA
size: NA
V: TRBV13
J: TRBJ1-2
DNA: TGTGCCAGCAGCCAAGGGGTAAACTATGGCTACACCTTC
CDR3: CASSQGVNYGYTF

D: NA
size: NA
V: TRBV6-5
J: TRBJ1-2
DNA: TGTGCCAGCAAAGAGGGGGCTAACTATGGCTACACCTTC
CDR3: CASKEGANYGYTF

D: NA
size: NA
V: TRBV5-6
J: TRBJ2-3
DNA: TGTGCCAGCAGCGGCAGCGGTGTCTCGGGTACAGATACGCAGTATTTT
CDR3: CASSGSGVSGTDTQYF

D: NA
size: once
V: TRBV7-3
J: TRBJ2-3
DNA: TGTGCCAGCAGTTCTGGGCCCACAGATACGCAGTATTTT
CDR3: CASSSGPTDTQYF

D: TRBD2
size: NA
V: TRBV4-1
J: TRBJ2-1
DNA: TGCGCCAGCAGCCAAGGGCTAGCGGGAACCCCCTACAATGAGCAGTTCTTC
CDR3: CASSQGLAGTPYNEQFF

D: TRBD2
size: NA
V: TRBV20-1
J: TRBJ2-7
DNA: TGCAGTGCTAGTCGCCCTAGCGGGGGGTCCTACGAGCAGTACTTC
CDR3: CSASRPSGGSYEQYF

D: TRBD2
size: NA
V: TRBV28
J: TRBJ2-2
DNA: TGTGCCAGCAGTTTACCGGGACTAGCGGGAGTCCGAGATTTTACCGGGGAGCTGTTTTTT
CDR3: CASSLPGLAGVRDFTGELFF

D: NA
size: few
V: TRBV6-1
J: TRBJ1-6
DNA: TGTGCCAGCAGTGGATTGACAGGCTCCTATAATTCACCCCTCCACTTT
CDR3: CASSGLTGSYNSPLHF

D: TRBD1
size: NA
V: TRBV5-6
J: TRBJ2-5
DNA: TGTGCCAGCAGCTTGGGACAGGGGGACGGCGAGACCCAGTACTTC
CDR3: CASSLGQGDGETQYF